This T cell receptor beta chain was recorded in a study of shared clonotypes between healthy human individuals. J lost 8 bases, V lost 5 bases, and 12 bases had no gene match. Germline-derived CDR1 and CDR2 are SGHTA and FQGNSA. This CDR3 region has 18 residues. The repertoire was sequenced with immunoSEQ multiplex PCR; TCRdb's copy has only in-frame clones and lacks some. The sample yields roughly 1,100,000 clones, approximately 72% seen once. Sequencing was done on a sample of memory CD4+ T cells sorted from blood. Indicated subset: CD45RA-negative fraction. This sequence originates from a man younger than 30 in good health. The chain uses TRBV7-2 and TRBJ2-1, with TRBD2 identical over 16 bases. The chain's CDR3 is CASSQLGLAGGPLDEQFF. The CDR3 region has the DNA TGTGCCAGCAGCCAATTGGGACTAGCGGGAGGGCCCTTGGATGAGCAGTTCTTC.